This paragraph reports one T cell receptor beta chain. Source study methods: Scientists estimated how many nucleated cells there were by amplifying reference gene primers. Some clones are missing from TCRdb's copy, which holds only in-frame ones; the method was immunoSEQ multiplex PCR. That table is the source of V, J and clone size, and D and trimming were worked out from the DNA. The sample lists some 260,000 clones, 70% to 90% occurring once. Germline lookup yields CDR1 SGDLS and CDR2 YYNGEE. CDR3 length equals 15 residues. V was clipped by 0 bases and J by 2 bases, with 12 bases between them. This sample is drawn from a study of blood T cell repertoires in COVID-19. The wider study: The United States, Italy and Spain were the sources of the acute and convalescent COVID-19 samples. The cDNA or gDNA used as material had been derived from T cells, B-cell-depleted T cells, or PBMCs.

The clonotype originates from a man older than 75 with acute or convalescent COVID-19. V and J are TRBV9 and TRBJ2-7, with a tentative D call TRBD1 (6 bases). The sample was peripheral blood. The CDR3 region has the DNA TGTGCCAGCAGCGTAGCCCAGGACAGCGCCTACGAGCAGTACTTC. Protein: CASSVAQDSAYEQYF.